This T cell receptor beta chain came from a study of shared clonotypes between healthy human individuals. At a deep level, the assay was run. Genomic DNA of each subset was evenly split across several immunoSEQ plates. Repertoires were generated with immunoSEQ multiplex PCR, while TCRdb's copy carries only in-frame clones and drops some. Of fewer than 700,000 clones in the sample, approximately 95% were seen once. Findings and limits, study-wide: Blood was the only sampled material, and tissue repertoires likely differ. Among donors, the sharing of clonotypes was expected to be influenced by sequencing depth.

Only CD45RO-negative cells positively selected for CCR7 counted as naive CD8 cells, so terminally differentiated effector memory CD45RA+ cells were excluded. This clone was counted a single time. Its cognate antigen is unknown. Trimming removed 8 bases from V and 4 bases from J; junction bases left unmatched: 2. The length of the CDR3 is 12 residues. Germline loops: CDR1 MDHEN, CDR2 SYDVKM. The receptor comes from a woman younger than 45 in good health. The sequenced sample consisted of naive CD8+ T cells sorted from blood. The gene calls are TRBV28 and TRBJ1-1; 9 bases fit TRBD1. Here the CDR3 DNA reads TGTGCCAGCGGACAGGGGAGCACTGAAGCTTTCTTT. Translation: CASGQGSTEAFF.